Listed here are 27 T cell receptor beta chains from one sample, sequenced in a study of glioma-infiltrating T cells after dendritic cell vaccination. TCRdb keeps only in-frame clones here, not all; method: immunoSEQ multiplex PCR. This sample carries tens of thousands of clones, more than 85% of them seen once, and the ten largest clones take roughly 2%. The specimen comprised blood, sampled before dendritic cell vaccination. These receptors all come from a human donor with glioblastoma.

The genes are TRBV4-2 and TRBJ1-6, with D possibly matching TRBD1 (5 bases). Germline V gives CDR1 LGHNA, CDR2 YNFKEQ. CDR3 length equals 15 residues. The germline V and J ends were trimmed by 3 bases and 9 bases, with 15 bases remaining between them. The CDR3 DNA sequence: TGTGCCAGCAGCCAGGCTCAGGGCAATGGTTCACCCCTCCACTTT. Translation: CASSQAQGNGSPLHF.

The rearrangement links TRBV4-1 to TRBJ1-1, with unresolved D. The germline gives CDR1 MGHRA, CDR2 YSYEKL. The length of the CDR3 is 14 residues. The ends were cut back, 3 bases at V and 7 bases at J, with 15 bases in the middle. The DNA of the CDR3 is TGCGCCAGCAGCCATATTTTCCGGTTGGTTGAAGCTTTCTTT. Protein sequence: CASSHIFRLVEAFF.

The chain employs TRBV2 and TRBJ1-5; 9 nucleotides agree with TRBD1. Germline CDR1 SNHLY, CDR2 FYNNEI. The CDR3 extends over 15 amino acids. V was clipped by 6 bases and J by 4 bases; unmatched bases: 7. The CDR3 nucleotides read TGTGCCAGCAGGGCCACAGGGGGCCCGAATCAGCCCCAGCATTTT. It encodes CASRATGGPNQPQHF.

The J gene is TRBJ2-2, the V gene TRBV5-8; 9 bases match TRBD2. The V segment lost 1 base and the J segment 6 bases; nucleotides outside the gene matches: 4. Germline V gene sequence: CDR1 SGHTS, CDR2 YDEGEE. The CDR3 is 15 residues long. The CDR3: CASSLRSSGAGELFF. The CDR3, as DNA: TGTGCCAGCAGCTTGAGGTCTAGCGGGGCCGGGGAGCTGTTTTTT.

The genes are TRBV5-1 and TRBJ1-1, with 7 bases lining up with TRBD1. Germline CDR1 is SGHRS and CDR2 is YFSETQ. This CDR3 has 15 residues. V trimming: 1 base; J trimming: 1 base; junction bases outside the gene matches: 4. The CDR3, as DNA: TGCGCCAGCAGCTTGAACAGGGGATGGAACACTGAAGCTTTCTTT. It is translated as CASSLNRGWNTEAFF.

The rearrangement links TRBV21-1 to TRBJ1-6. TRBV21-1 is given as a pseudogene. There are 23 residues in the CDR3. The CDR3 here is CASSKPPPSCEGSLSSYNSPLHF. The CDR3 coding sequence is TGTGCCAGCAGCAAACCACCACCATCCTGCGAGGGCTCACTTAGCTCCTATAATTCACCCCTCCACTTT.

This rearrangement joins TRBV5-1 to TRBJ2-3; possibly TRBD1 for D (5 bases). CDR3 length: 15 amino acids. CDR1 and CDR2 (germline): SGHRS, YFSETQ. The ends were cut back, 3 bases at V and 7 bases at J, with 18 bases in the middle. The CDR3 loop is CASSSTALSRNTQYF. The DNA for the CDR3 is TGCGCCAGCAGCTCGACAGCGTTGAGCAGGAATACGCAGTATTTT.

The V gene is TRBV7-9, the J gene TRBJ2-5; possibly TRBD2 for D (7 bases). The CDR3 is made up of 16 amino acids. Germline-derived CDR1 and CDR2 are SEHNR and FQNEAQ (reference sequence). V lost 4 bases and J 2 bases, leaving 17 bases between the germline ends. The CDR3: CASSSLGGAEQETQYF. CDR3 nucleotide sequence: TGTGCCAGCAGCTCCCTGGGGGGGGCAGAGCAAGAGACCCAGTACTTC.

The CDR3 nucleotides are TGCGCCAGCAGTCCAGGGGACACCGGGGAGCTGTTTTTT. It codes for CASSPGDTGELFF. The V gene is TRBV5-1, the J gene TRBJ2-2, with D possibly TRBD1 on 6 matching bases. The V end lost 5 bases, the J end lost 3 bases, and 8 bases lay between the germline ends. Germline values: CDR1 SGHRS, CDR2 YFSETQ. CDR3 length: 13 residues.

The chain carries TRBV11-2 and TRBJ2-1, with 8 positions matching TRBD2. This CDR3 region has 17 residues. The V gene end was trimmed by 4 bases and the J gene end by 7 bases; junction bases not matched to a gene: 15. The V gene's germline CDR1 is SGHAT and CDR2 FQNNGV. The chain's CDR3 is CASSSLIGGGLGNEQFF. As DNA, the CDR3 is TGTGCCAGCAGCTCCTTAATTGGCGGGGGGCTAGGGAATGAGCAGTTCTTC. Full variable domain (missing parts from reference TRBV11-2 and TRBJ2-1): EAGVAQSPRYKIIEKRQSVAFWCNPISGHATLYWYQQILGQGPKLLIQFQNNGVVDDSQLPKDRFSAERLKGVDSTLKIQPAKLEDSAVYLCASSSLIGGGLGNEQFFGPGTRLTVL.

V gene TRBV19 combines with J gene TRBJ2-4, with 7 bases lining up with TRBD2. V was pared by 3 bases and J by 6 bases, with 2 bases of the junction left unmatched. The CDR3 has 13 amino acids. Germline V lookup: CDR1 LNHDA, CDR2 SQIVND (reference sequence). The CDR3 bases are TGTGCCAGTAGTATCTGGGGGGGAAACATTCAGTACTTC. Translation gives CASSIWGGNIQYF.

V is TRBV7-8 and J is TRBJ1-5; D is possibly TRBD1 (6 bases). This CDR3 has 15 residues. Between the trimmed V and J ends, which lost 2 bases and 4 bases, there was a span of 12 bases. Germline V gene data show CDR1 as SGHVS and CDR2 as FQNEAQ. CDR3 protein: CASSLLGAENQPQHF. The CDR3 DNA sequence: TGTGCCAGCAGCTTACTGGGGGCTGAAAATCAGCCCCAGCATTTT.

In this sample, this clone turned up once. V and J are TRBV6-5 and TRBJ2-1; TRBD1 agrees at 9 bases. Germline assignment: CDR1 MNHEY and CDR2 SVGAGI. Trimming removed 6 bases from V and 0 bases from J; junction bases left unmatched: 3. The CDR3 has 15 residues. CDR3 nucleotide sequence: TGTGCCAGCAGCTCGGACAGGGGCTCCTACAATGAGCAGTTCTTC. Residues: CASSSDRGSYNEQFF.

J is TRBJ2-2 and V is TRBV4-1; 11 bases are shared with TRBD2. Trimming at V came to 3 bases and at J to 2 bases, leaving 5 bases not matched to a gene. The CDR3 loop spans 17 amino acids. Germline V CDR1 and CDR2: MGHRA, YSYEKL. The CDR3 DNA reads TGCGCCAGCAGCCACCCTAGCGGGGGGCTAAACACCGGGGAGCTGTTTTTT. This codes for CASSHPSGGLNTGELFF.

The chain recombines TRBV2 with TRBJ2-5, with a tentative D call TRBD2 (6 bases). V dropped 7 bases and J dropped 5 bases, with 14 bases sitting between them. Per the germline V gene, CDR1 is SNHLY and CDR2 is FYNNEI. This CDR3 is 13 amino acids long. This chain's CDR3 is CASTVLRGETQYF. The CDR3 nucleotides are TGTGCCAGCACGGTACTACGGGGGGAGACCCAGTACTTC.

The chain recombines TRBV2 with TRBJ2-7, with 8 bases aligning to TRBD2. V shed 7 bases and J 0 bases; nucleotides not matched to a gene: 5. Germline V gene sequence: CDR1 SNHLY, CDR2 FYNNEI. The CDR3 extends over 14 amino acids. This chain's CDR3 is CASIQTSASYEQYF. CDR3 DNA sequence: TGTGCCAGCATTCAGACTAGCGCCTCCTACGAGCAGTACTTC.

This clone was counted a single time. The chain carries TRBV19 and TRBJ1-1; 11 bases are a match to TRBD1. Germline CDR1 and CDR2: LNHDA and SQIVND (reference sequence). Trimming at V came to 6 bases and at J to 4 bases, leaving 7 bases not matched to a gene. The CDR3 contains 15 residues. The CDR3 spells CASRDLGTGGTEAFF. The DNA for the CDR3 is TGTGCCAGTAGGGATTTGGGGACAGGGGGCACTGAAGCTTTCTTT.

V gene TRBV5-8 combines with J gene TRBJ2-7, with D unclear. The ends were cut back, 1 base at V and 0 bases at J, with 8 bases in the middle. Germline V gene lookup returns CDR1 SGHTS and CDR2 YDEGEE. The CDR3 has 14 amino acids. CDR3 coding DNA: TGTGCCAGCAGCTTGACCTACAGCTCCTACGAGCAGTACTTC. Its protein is CASSLTYSSYEQYF.

V is TRBV7-6 and J is TRBJ2-3, with D possibly TRBD1 on 6 matching bases. Between the trimmed V and J ends, which lost 2 bases and 2 bases, there was a span of 11 bases. The length of the CDR3 is 15 residues. Germline V lookup: CDR1 SGHVS, CDR2 FNYEAQ. The CDR3 DNA reads as TGTGCCAGCAGCTTATTAGGACAGCCCACAGATACGCAGTATTTT. This gives the protein CASSLLGQPTDTQYF.

The chain recombines TRBV5-6 with TRBJ2-2; 7 nucleotides agree with TRBD1. This CDR3 contains 15 residues. The V and J ends lost 0 bases and 3 bases, in that order; junction bases with no gene match: 2. CDR1 SGHDT and CDR2 YYEEEE come from the germline V gene. The CDR3 region has the DNA TGTGCCAGCAGCTTGGTCCAGGGGGACACCGGGGAGCTGTTTTTT. The encoded protein is CASSLVQGDTGELFF.

The chain joins TRBV6-5 to TRBJ1-4; D is possibly TRBD1 (5 bases). Germline assignment: CDR1 MNHEY and CDR2 SVGAGI. The CDR3 has 14 residues. V was shortened by 6 bases and J by 4 bases, with 12 bases between the two germline ends. As DNA, the CDR3 is TGTGCCAGCAGCCCGAGGGGACTTAATGAAAAACTGTTTTTT. The encoded protein is CASSPRGLNEKLFF.

For the CDR3, the DNA is TGTGCCAGCAGTGAAGCGCTGTCCAGGGAAAACATTCAGTACTTC. This translates into CASSEALSRENIQYF. The chain has TRBV6-1 and TRBJ2-4, with a weak D call TRBD1 (5 bases). Germline CDR1 and CDR2: MNHNS and SASEGT. This CDR3 spans 15 amino acids. The V and J ends lost 0 bases and 5 bases respectively, with 11 bases between them.

V is TRBV5-4 and J is TRBJ2-3; D possibly corresponds to TRBD1 (6 bases). The CDR3 spans 14 residues. CDR1 and CDR2 from the germline V gene are SGHNT and YYREEE (reference sequence). With 4 bases removed from V and 6 bases from J, the gap between germline ends came to 15 bases. The CDR3 here is CASSRQTQGDTQYF. DNA of the CDR3: TGTGCCAGCAGCCGGCAGACTCAGGGGGATACGCAGTATTTT.

This chain links TRBV18 with TRBJ1-3; possibly TRBD1 for D (5 bases). The CDR3 spans 15 residues. Germline V gene lookup returns CDR1 KGHSH and CDR2 LQKENI. V lost 5 bases and J 1 base, leaving 12 bases between the germline ends. CDR3 DNA: TGTGCCAGCTCAAAAACAGGCCTTTCTGGAAACACCATATATTTT. Translating it yields CASSKTGLSGNTIYF.

The chain couples TRBV18 to TRBJ2-7, with TRBD1 matching over 7 bases. Germline V gives CDR1 KGHSH, CDR2 LQKENI. Unmatched junction bases numbered 6, after V lost 4 bases and J lost 3 bases. The CDR3 is made up of 14 amino acids. DNA of the CDR3: TGTGCCAGCTCACAACCAGGACAGGTCTACGAGCAGTACTTC. Translated: CASSQPGQVYEQYF.

The gene calls are TRBV4-1 and TRBJ2-7, with 10 bases aligning to TRBD2. This CDR3 is built from 17 residues. Trimming removed 4 bases from V and 1 base from J; junction bases left unmatched: 10. Looked up from germline, CDR1 is MGHRA and CDR2 is YSYEKL. The CDR3 region is CASSRTSGMETSYEQYF. CDR3 sequence (DNA): TGCGCCAGCAGCCGAACTAGCGGGATGGAGACGTCCTACGAGCAGTACTTC.

The rearrangement links TRBV10-3 to TRBJ2-3; 8 nucleotides align to TRBD1. CDR1 and CDR2 (germline): ENHRY, SYGVKD. Trimming cost V 4 bases and J 6 bases; bases outside gene matches: 6. The CDR3 runs 14 residues. The CDR3 here is CAISGTGGQDTQYF. The CDR3 DNA is TGTGCCATCAGTGGAACAGGGGGTCAGGATACGCAGTATTTT.